The present T cell receptor beta chain was sequenced within a study of blood T cells in healthy people across ages. This clonotype was seen a few times. It was with a sample-barcoded 5' primer and a J-beta primer mix that a second PCR of roughly 7 to 12 cycles was run. Every single cDNA molecule received a tag from a template-switch adaptor with 12 random nucleotides. TCRdb fed the 5' RACE reads into MiXCR, producing one record per CDR3 protein. This table has 1.5 million to 1.9 million distinct CDR3 sequences, approximately 42% appearing once. With 4 bases removed from V and 3 bases from J, the gap between germline ends came to 13 bases. CDR3 size: 14 residues. Each sample yielded at least 6 million isolated PBMCs.

What was sequenced was blood. This receptor was identified in a woman aged 18-29 years in good health. The gene calls are TRBV12-3 or TRBV12-4 and TRBJ2-7; the D call may be TRBD1 or TRBD2 (5 bases each). This chain's CDR3 is CASSSGAGFYEQYF. Here the CDR3 DNA reads TGTGCCAGCAGTTCCGGGGCAGGGTTCTACGAGCAGTACTTC.